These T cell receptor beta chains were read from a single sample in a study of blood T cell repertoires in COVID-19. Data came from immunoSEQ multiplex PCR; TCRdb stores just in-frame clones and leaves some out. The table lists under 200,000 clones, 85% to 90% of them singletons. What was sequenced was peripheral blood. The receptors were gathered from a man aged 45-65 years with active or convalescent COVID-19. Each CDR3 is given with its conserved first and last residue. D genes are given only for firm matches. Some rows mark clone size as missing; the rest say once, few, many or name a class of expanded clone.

cdr3_aa: CAWSGGRTEAFF
cdr3_nt: TGTGCCTGGAGTGGGGGGCGGACTGAAGCTTTCTTT
j_call: TRBJ1-1
clone_size: once
v_call: TRBV30
d_call: NA

cdr3_aa: CASSPPQSYEQYF
cdr3_nt: TGTGCCAGCTCACCACCTCAATCCTACGAGCAGTACTTC
j_call: TRBJ2-7
clone_size: NA
v_call: TRBV18
d_call: NA

cdr3_aa: CASSLVGSSGFYEQYF
cdr3_nt: TGTGCCAGCAGCTTAGTCGGGTCTAGCGGATTCTACGAGCAGTACTTC
j_call: TRBJ2-7
clone_size: NA
v_call: TRBV11-2
d_call: TRBD2

cdr3_aa: CASSVGPGGYMNTEAFF
cdr3_nt: TGTGCCAGCAGCGTAGGCCCAGGGGGCTACATGAACACTGAAGCTTTCTTT
j_call: TRBJ1-1
clone_size: NA
v_call: TRBV9
d_call: TRBD1

cdr3_aa: CASSFVQGGYTF
cdr3_nt: TGTGCCAGCAGCTTCGTACAGGGGGGCTACACCTTC
j_call: TRBJ1-2
clone_size: NA
v_call: TRBV5-6
d_call: TRBD1

cdr3_aa: CASSPGQGLAGYTF
cdr3_nt: TGTGCCAGCAGCCCCGGACAGGGACTTGCTGGCTACACCTTC
j_call: TRBJ1-2
clone_size: NA
v_call: TRBV5-5
d_call: TRBD1

cdr3_aa: CASSVPGHPTTF
cdr3_nt: TGTGCCAGCAGTGTTCCGGGACATCCGACGACCTTC
j_call: TRBJ1-2
clone_size: NA
v_call: TRBV25-1
d_call: NA

cdr3_aa: CSVKRRDTEAFF
cdr3_nt: TGCAGCGTGAAGAGGAGGGATACTGAAGCTTTCTTT
j_call: TRBJ1-1
clone_size: NA
v_call: TRBV29-1
d_call: NA

cdr3_aa: CASSEEGLAGGLYEQYF
cdr3_nt: TGTGCCAGCAGCGAAGAGGGACTAGCGGGGGGCCTTTACGAGCAGTACTTC
j_call: TRBJ2-7
clone_size: few
v_call: TRBV9
d_call: TRBD2

cdr3_aa: CASSLVGGSGNTIYF
cdr3_nt: TGTGCCAGCAGCTTAGTTGGAGGGTCCGGAAACACCATATATTTT
j_call: TRBJ1-3
clone_size: many
v_call: TRBV7-2
d_call: NA

cdr3_aa: CASSQGQGGGEQYF
cdr3_nt: TGTGCCAGCAGTCAAGGACAGGGGGGAGGCGAGCAGTACTTC
j_call: TRBJ2-7
clone_size: NA
v_call: TRBV6-6
d_call: TRBD1

cdr3_aa: CASSQRIRTGITDTQYF
cdr3_nt: TGCGCCAGCAGCCAAAGAATCCGGACAGGAATTACAGATACGCAGTATTTT
j_call: TRBJ2-3
clone_size: NA
v_call: TRBV4-3
d_call: TRBD1

cdr3_aa: CASSDVDVAGGYNEQFF
cdr3_nt: TGTGCCAGCAGCGACGTCGATGTAGCGGGAGGCTACAATGAGCAGTTCTTC
j_call: TRBJ2-1
clone_size: NA
v_call: TRBV11-2
d_call: TRBD2

cdr3_aa: CASSSGQGAGEQYF
cdr3_nt: TGCGCCAGCAGCTCAGGACAGGGGGCGGGCGAGCAGTACTTC
j_call: TRBJ2-7
clone_size: NA
v_call: TRBV5-1
d_call: TRBD1

cdr3_aa: CASSEAASGSNTQYF
cdr3_nt: TGTGCCAGCAGTGAAGCGGCTAGCGGGAGTAATACGCAGTATTTT
j_call: TRBJ2-3
clone_size: NA
v_call: TRBV6-1
d_call: TRBD2

cdr3_aa: CASKRSPQADYEQYF
cdr3_nt: TGCGCCAGCAAACGTAGCCCACAGGCTGACTACGAGCAGTACTTC
j_call: TRBJ2-7
clone_size: NA
v_call: TRBV5-1
d_call: NA

cdr3_aa: CASSQDQGPGYGYTF
cdr3_nt: TGCGCCAGCAGCCAAGACCAGGGGCCAGGCTATGGCTACACCTTC
j_call: TRBJ1-2
clone_size: NA
v_call: TRBV4-3
d_call: NA

cdr3_aa: CSVEHAGAYGYTF
cdr3_nt: TGCAGCGTTGAACATGCAGGGGCCTATGGCTACACCTTC
j_call: TRBJ1-2
clone_size: NA
v_call: TRBV29-1
d_call: NA

cdr3_aa: CASSLQGRGNTIYF
cdr3_nt: TGTGCCAGCAGCCTCCAGGGGCGTGGAAACACCATATATTTT
j_call: TRBJ1-3
clone_size: once
v_call: TRBV25-1
d_call: NA

cdr3_aa: CASSIGGGSYNEQFF
cdr3_nt: TGTGCCAGTAGTATAGGGGGAGGCTCCTACAATGAGCAGTTCTTC
j_call: TRBJ2-1
clone_size: NA
v_call: TRBV19
d_call: NA

cdr3_aa: CASSLLAGGPGGEQYF
cdr3_nt: TGTGCCAGCAGTCTACTAGCGGGAGGGCCCGGGGGTGAGCAGTACTTC
j_call: TRBJ2-7
clone_size: NA
v_call: TRBV11-3
d_call: TRBD2

cdr3_aa: CASSADRNYSPLHF
cdr3_nt: TGTGCCAGCAGCGCCGACAGAAACTATTCACCCCTCCACTTT
j_call: TRBJ1-6
clone_size: NA
v_call: TRBV5-5
d_call: NA

cdr3_aa: CATRDSYEQYF
cdr3_nt: TGTGCCACCCGGGACAGCTACGAGCAGTACTTC
j_call: TRBJ2-7
clone_size: NA
v_call: TRBV2
d_call: TRBD1

cdr3_aa: CSVTDRRYNEQFF
cdr3_nt: TGCAGCGTAACAGACAGGCGTTACAATGAGCAGTTCTTC
j_call: TRBJ2-1
clone_size: NA
v_call: TRBV29-1
d_call: NA

cdr3_aa: CASSSEVTASEQFF
cdr3_nt: TGTGCCAGCAGCTCCGAAGTGACAGCTTCCGAGCAGTTCTTC
j_call: TRBJ2-1
clone_size: NA
v_call: TRBV7-2
d_call: NA

cdr3_aa: CASSWSGGDQETQYF
cdr3_nt: TGTGCCAGCAGCTGGAGCGGGGGGGACCAAGAGACCCAGTACTTC
j_call: TRBJ2-5
clone_size: once
v_call: TRBV27
d_call: TRBD2

cdr3_aa: CASSGDRGLYEQYF
cdr3_nt: TGTGCCAGCTCAGGGGACAGGGGGCTTTACGAGCAGTACTTC
j_call: TRBJ2-7
clone_size: once
v_call: TRBV18
d_call: TRBD1

cdr3_aa: CASSPRQGPTEAFF
cdr3_nt: TGTGCCAGTAGTCCACGACAGGGTCCGACTGAAGCTTTCTTT
j_call: TRBJ1-1
clone_size: NA
v_call: TRBV19
d_call: TRBD1

cdr3_aa: CASSIWSAGANYGYTF
cdr3_nt: TGTGCCAGTAGTATTTGGTCTGCGGGGGCCAACTATGGCTACACCTTC
j_call: TRBJ1-2
clone_size: NA
v_call: TRBV19
d_call: NA

cdr3_aa: CASSYSGDSYEQYF
cdr3_nt: TGTGCCAGCAGTTATAGCGGGGACTCCTACGAGCAGTACTTC
j_call: TRBJ2-7
clone_size: few
v_call: TRBV6-5
d_call: TRBD2

cdr3_aa: CASSLLRTTSLGTDTQYF
cdr3_nt: TGTGCCAGCAGCTTACTCCGGACTACGAGCCTAGGCACAGATACGCAGTATTTT
j_call: TRBJ2-3
clone_size: NA
v_call: TRBV7-2
d_call: NA

cdr3_aa: CASSSGQTYEQYF
cdr3_nt: TGTGCCAGCTCATCGGGACAGACCTACGAGCAGTACTTC
j_call: TRBJ2-7
clone_size: once
v_call: TRBV18
d_call: TRBD1

cdr3_aa: CASSLQGAGEKLFF
cdr3_nt: TGTGCCAGCAGTTTACAGGGGGCCGGTGAAAAACTGTTTTTT
j_call: TRBJ1-4
clone_size: NA
v_call: TRBV3-1/TRBV3-2
d_call: TRBD1

cdr3_aa: CASRGAGGAYEQYF
cdr3_nt: TGTGCCAGCAGGGGGGCAGGGGGCGCATACGAGCAGTACTTC
j_call: TRBJ2-7
clone_size: NA
v_call: TRBV6-6
d_call: TRBD1

cdr3_aa: CASSLTSGTTYEQYF
cdr3_nt: TGTGCCAGCAGCTTAACTAGCGGGACAACCTACGAGCAGTACTTC
j_call: TRBJ2-7
clone_size: NA
v_call: TRBV7-9
d_call: TRBD2

cdr3_aa: CASSQPGRLNEAFF
cdr3_nt: TGTGCCAGCAGCCAACCCGGGAGGCTAAATGAAGCTTTCTTT
j_call: TRBJ1-1
clone_size: NA
v_call: TRBV5-6
d_call: NA

cdr3_aa: CASSPGTGQDGYTF
cdr3_nt: TGTGCCAGCTCACCCGGGACAGGGCAAGATGGCTACACCTTC
j_call: TRBJ1-2
clone_size: NA
v_call: TRBV18
d_call: TRBD1

cdr3_aa: CASSTGSTDTQYF
cdr3_nt: TGTGCCAGCAGTACAGGGAGCACAGATACGCAGTATTTT
j_call: TRBJ2-3
clone_size: NA
v_call: TRBV25-1
d_call: NA

cdr3_aa: CASSANAGNTGELFF
cdr3_nt: TGTGCCAGCAGCGCGAACGCAGGGAACACCGGGGAGCTGTTTTTT
j_call: TRBJ2-2
clone_size: NA
v_call: TRBV9
d_call: NA

cdr3_aa: CASSLGGIRNTEAFF
cdr3_nt: TGCGCCAGCAGCTTGGGAGGCATACGGAACACTGAAGCTTTCTTT
j_call: TRBJ1-1
clone_size: once
v_call: TRBV5-1
d_call: NA

cdr3_aa: CAISAQVSYEQYF
cdr3_nt: TGTGCCATCAGTGCCCAGGTATCCTACGAGCAGTACTTC
j_call: TRBJ2-7
clone_size: once
v_call: TRBV10-3
d_call: NA

cdr3_aa: CASIRTQGAKGYTF
cdr3_nt: TGTGCCAGTATACGGACACAGGGCGCTAAGGGCTACACCTTC
j_call: TRBJ1-2
clone_size: NA
v_call: TRBV6-5
d_call: NA

cdr3_aa: CASSLARGGLSYEQYF
cdr3_nt: TGTGCCAGCAGCTTAGCTCGTGGAGGGCTCTCCTACGAGCAGTACTTC
j_call: TRBJ2-7
clone_size: NA
v_call: TRBV11-3
d_call: NA

cdr3_aa: CASRGQGGVLETQYF
cdr3_nt: TGTGCCAGCAGGGGCCAGGGAGGGGTTTTAGAGACCCAGTACTTC
j_call: TRBJ2-5
clone_size: NA
v_call: TRBV6-5
d_call: TRBD2

cdr3_aa: CASRTGTNSYEQYF
cdr3_nt: TGTGCCAGCAGAACAGGGACCAACTCCTACGAGCAGTACTTC
j_call: TRBJ2-7
clone_size: few
v_call: TRBV6-5
d_call: NA

cdr3_aa: CASSQGAGNQPQHF
cdr3_nt: TGTGCCAGCAGCCAGGGGGCTGGCAATCAGCCCCAGCATTTT
j_call: TRBJ1-5
clone_size: once
v_call: TRBV11-1
d_call: TRBD1

cdr3_aa: CASSLGGAGVMDTQYF
cdr3_nt: TGTGCCAGCAGCTTAGGGGGGGCGGGAGTCATGGATACGCAGTATTTT
j_call: TRBJ2-3
clone_size: NA
v_call: TRBV7-6
d_call: NA

cdr3_aa: CASSPGGQGPEQFF
cdr3_nt: TGTGCCAGCAGCCCAGGGGGACAGGGTCCCGAGCAGTTCTTC
j_call: TRBJ2-1
clone_size: NA
v_call: TRBV7-3
d_call: TRBD1

cdr3_aa: CASSELGLAGGSSYNEQFF
cdr3_nt: TGCGCCAGCAGTGAGTTGGGGCTAGCGGGGGGGAGCTCCTACAATGAGCAGTTCTTC
j_call: TRBJ2-1
clone_size: NA
v_call: TRBV10-2
d_call: TRBD2

cdr3_aa: CASSFGTSGTYEQFF
cdr3_nt: TGTGCCAGCAGCTTCGGGACTAGCGGGACGTATGAGCAGTTCTTC
j_call: TRBJ2-1
clone_size: NA
v_call: TRBV5-8
d_call: TRBD2

cdr3_aa: CASSMWASGGSDEQFF
cdr3_nt: TGTGCCAGTAGTATGTGGGCTAGCGGGGGAAGCGATGAGCAGTTCTTC
j_call: TRBJ2-1
clone_size: NA
v_call: TRBV19
d_call: TRBD2

cdr3_aa: CASSPYRRELNTEAFF
cdr3_nt: TGTGCCAGCAGCCCATACCGAAGAGAGCTGAACACTGAAGCTTTCTTT
j_call: TRBJ1-1
clone_size: NA
v_call: TRBV3-1/TRBV3-2
d_call: NA

cdr3_aa: CASRTQGMEFF
cdr3_nt: TGTGCCAGCAGAACTCAGGGGATGGAGTTCTTT
j_call: TRBJ1-1
clone_size: NA
v_call: TRBV6-5
d_call: NA

cdr3_aa: CASSGEQGNYEQYF
cdr3_nt: TGTGCCAGCAGCGGAGAACAGGGCAACTACGAGCAGTACTTC
j_call: TRBJ2-7
clone_size: NA
v_call: TRBV7-2
d_call: NA

cdr3_aa: CASGGTRLVDTQYF
cdr3_nt: TGTGCCAGCGGAGGGACTCGACTGGTGGATACGCAGTATTTT
j_call: TRBJ2-3
clone_size: NA
v_call: TRBV9
d_call: NA